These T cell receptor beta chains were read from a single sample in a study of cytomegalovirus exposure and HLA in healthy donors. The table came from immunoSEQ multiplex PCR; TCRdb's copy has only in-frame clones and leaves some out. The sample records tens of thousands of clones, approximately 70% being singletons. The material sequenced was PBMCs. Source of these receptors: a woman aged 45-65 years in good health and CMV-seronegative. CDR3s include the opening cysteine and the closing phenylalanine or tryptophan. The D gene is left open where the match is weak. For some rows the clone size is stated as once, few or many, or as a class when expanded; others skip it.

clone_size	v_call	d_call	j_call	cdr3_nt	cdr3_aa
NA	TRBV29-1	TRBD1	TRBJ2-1	TGCAGCGTTACTACAGGGGCACCCTCCTACAATGAGCAGTTCTTC	CSVTTGAPSYNEQFF
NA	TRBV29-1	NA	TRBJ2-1	TGCAGCGTCGACAGTTACAATGAGCAGTTCTTC	CSVDSYNEQFF
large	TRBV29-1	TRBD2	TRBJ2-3	TGCAGCGTTGAAGATTCTAGCGGGGGCCTCACAGATACGCAGTATTTT	CSVEDSSGGLTDTQYF
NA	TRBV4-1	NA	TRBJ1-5	TGCGCCAGCAGCCAAGACCGCGGGGTAAGTCAGCCCCAGCATTTT	CASSQDRGVSQPQHF
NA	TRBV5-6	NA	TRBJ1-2	TGTGCCAGCAGCTTGGAAGGCAGGGACTATGGCTACACCTTC	CASSLEGRDYGYTF
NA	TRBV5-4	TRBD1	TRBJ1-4	TGTGCCAGCAGCCCCACCCCCCGACAGGGCGCTCAAGGAAAACTGTTTTTT	CASSPTPRQGAQGKLFF
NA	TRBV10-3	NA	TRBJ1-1	TGTGCCATCGGCGAGGTTCGGGCTGAAGCTTTCTTT	CAIGEVRAEAFF
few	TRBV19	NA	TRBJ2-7	TGTGCCAGTCGAAGTATAGACAGCTCCTACGAGCAGTACTTC	CASRSIDSSYEQYF
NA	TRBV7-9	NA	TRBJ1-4	TGTGCCAGCAGCCCCGAGGTGGGGGGAAAACTGTTTTTT	CASSPEVGGKLFF
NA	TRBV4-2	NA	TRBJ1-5	TGTGCCAGCAGCCAAGATCCCAGAGGAGGGCAGCCCCAGCATTTT	CASSQDPRGGQPQHF
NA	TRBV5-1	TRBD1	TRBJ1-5	TGCGCCAGCAGCTTGAGTACAGGGGATCAGCCCCAGCATTTT	CASSLSTGDQPQHF
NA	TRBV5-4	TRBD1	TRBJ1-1	TGTGCCAGCAGGGGGACAGCGAACACTGAAGCTTTCTTT	CASRGTANTEAFF
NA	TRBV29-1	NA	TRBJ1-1	TGCAGCATTCTACGGGTGAACACTGAAGCTTTCTTT	CSILRVNTEAFF
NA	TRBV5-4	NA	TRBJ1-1	TGTGCCACCTCAGGGATACAGTACACTGAAGCTTTCTTT	CATSGIQYTEAFF
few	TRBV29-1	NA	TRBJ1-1	TGCAGCGTCCACCTGGGGGGGGCGGACACTGAAGCTTTCTTT	CSVHLGGADTEAFF
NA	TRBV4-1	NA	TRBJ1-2	TGCGCCAGCAGCCAAGCTGTAGAGATACCTAACTATGGCTACACCTTC	CASSQAVEIPNYGYTF
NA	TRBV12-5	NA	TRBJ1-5	TGTGCTAGTGCCCCTTTGCCGACAGACCTTAGCAATCAGCCCCAGCATTTT	CASAPLPTDLSNQPQHF
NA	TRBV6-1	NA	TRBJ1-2	TGTGCCAGCAGTCCCAACAGGGCGGTTAGCTATGGCTACACCTTC	CASSPNRAVSYGYTF
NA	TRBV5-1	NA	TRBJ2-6	TGCGCCAGCAGCTTGGAACCTAGCGCCCTCGGAGGGGCCAACGTCCTGACTTTC	CASSLEPSALGGANVLTF
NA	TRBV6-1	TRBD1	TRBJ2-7	TGTGCCAGCAGTGAAGTGACAGGGGCCTCCTACGAGCAGTACTTC	CASSEVTGASYEQYF
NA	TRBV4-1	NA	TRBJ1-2	TGCGCCAGCAGCCAAGTGCCTGGACAGATCTATGGCTACACCTTC	CASSQVPGQIYGYTF
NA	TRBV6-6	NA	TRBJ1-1	TGTGCCAGCAGCGGCGGGGCTGTCACTGAAGCTTTCTTT	CASSGGAVTEAFF
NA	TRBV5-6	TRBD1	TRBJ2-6	TGTGCCAGCAGCTATACCCAGGGGGCTGGGGCCAACGTCCTGACTTTC	CASSYTQGAGANVLTF
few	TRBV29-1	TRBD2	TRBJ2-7	TGCAGCGTCCTGGGACTAGCGGGACAATACGAGCAGTACTTC	CSVLGLAGQYEQYF
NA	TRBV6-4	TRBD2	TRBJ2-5	TGTGCCAGCAGTGAAGCTGCTAGCGGGCAAGAGACCCAGTACTTC	CASSEAASGQETQYF
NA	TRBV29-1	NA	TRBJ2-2	TGCAGCGTTGCCATAACAGGGTTTACCGGGGAGCTGTTTTTT	CSVAITGFTGELFF
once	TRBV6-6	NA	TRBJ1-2	TGTGCCAGCAGTAGTGACAAGAATGGCTACACCTTC	CASSSDKNGYTF
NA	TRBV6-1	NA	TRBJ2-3	TGTGCCAGCAGTTCGAGCGAGCCGAGCACAGATACGCAGTATTTT	CASSSSEPSTDTQYF
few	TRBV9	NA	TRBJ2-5	TGTGCCAGCAGCGTGTCCTCCCGAGAGACCCAGTACTTC	CASSVSSRETQYF
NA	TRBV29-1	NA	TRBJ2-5	TGCAGCGTACGGTCAGGGACCCAGTACTTC	CSVRSGTQYF
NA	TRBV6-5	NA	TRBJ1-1	TGTGCCAGCAGTTACGGGCAGGAAGCTTTCTTT	CASSYGQEAFF
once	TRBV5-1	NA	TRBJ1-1	TGCGCCAGCAGCGCCTGGACAGCCTCGAACACTGAAGCTTTCTTT	CASSAWTASNTEAFF
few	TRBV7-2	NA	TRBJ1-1	TGTGCCAGCAGCTTAGAGACAGCCTCTTTT	CASSLETASF
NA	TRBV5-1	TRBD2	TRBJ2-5	TGCGCCAGCAGCTTGGGGACTAGCCAGACCCAGTACTTC	CASSLGTSQTQYF
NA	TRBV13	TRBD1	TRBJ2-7	TGTGCCAGCAGCCCGGGACAGGGCCCGATCGGGGGAGGCGAGCAGTACTTC	CASSPGQGPIGGGEQYF
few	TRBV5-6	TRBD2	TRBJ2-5	TGTGCCAGCAGCTTGGAAAGGACTAGAGGCCAAGAGACCCAGTACTTC	CASSLERTRGQETQYF
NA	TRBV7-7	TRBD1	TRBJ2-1	TGTGCCAGCAGCTCGGACAGGGCCCCCCACAATGAGCAGTTCTTC	CASSSDRAPHNEQFF
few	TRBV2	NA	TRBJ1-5	TGTGCCATTGCGGGGCTTAGCAATCAGCCCCAGCATTTT	CAIAGLSNQPQHF
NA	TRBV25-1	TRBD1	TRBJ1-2	TGTGCCAGCCAATTAGGGACAGCCTATGGCTACACCTTC	CASQLGTAYGYTF
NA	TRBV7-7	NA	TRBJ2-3	TGTGCCAGCAGCGATAGACTCGGAGATACGCAGTATTTT	CASSDRLGDTQYF
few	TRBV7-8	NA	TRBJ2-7	TGTGCCAGCAGCTTAGTAGTTTGGTCGTACGAGCAGTACTTC	CASSLVVWSYEQYF
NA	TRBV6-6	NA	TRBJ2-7	TGTGCCAGTAGGAAAGCCGGGAATGAGGAGCAGTACTTC	CASRKAGNEEQYF
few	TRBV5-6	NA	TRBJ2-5	TGTGCCAGCAGCCGGCGGGGTGGGGAGACCCAGTACTTC	CASSRRGGETQYF
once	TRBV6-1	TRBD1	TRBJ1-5	TGTGCCAGCAGCGCTACCGGGACAGGGCTGTCAGCCCAGCATTTT	CASSATGTGLSAQHF
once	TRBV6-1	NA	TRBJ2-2	TGTGCCAGCTATCCGGACAGGAACACCGGGGAGCTGTTTTTT	CASYPDRNTGELFF
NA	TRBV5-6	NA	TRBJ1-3	TGTGCCAGCAGCTACAGCAGCTCTGGAAACACCATATATTTT	CASSYSSSGNTIYF
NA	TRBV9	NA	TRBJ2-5	TGTGCCAGCAGCGTGTACGGGGAGCCGGCGGAGACCCAGTACTTC	CASSVYGEPAETQYF
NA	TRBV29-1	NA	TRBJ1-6	TGCAGCGGGTCGGAGGGGCATAATTCACCCCTCCACTTT	CSGSEGHNSPLHF
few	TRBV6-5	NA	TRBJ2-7	TGTGCCAGCAGTTACGGGGGCCTTAGCTCCTACGAGCAGTACTTC	CASSYGGLSSYEQYF
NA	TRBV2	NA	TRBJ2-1	TGTGCCAGCAATCTGAGCGACAATGAGCAGTTCTTC	CASNLSDNEQFF
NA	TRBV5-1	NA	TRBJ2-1	TGCGCCAGCAGCTTGGTGCAGGGTGGGAACAATGAGCAGTTCTTC	CASSLVQGGNNEQFF
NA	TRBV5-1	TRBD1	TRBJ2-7	TGCGCCAGCAGCTATTCCGGGACAGGGGAGGGGGAGCAGTACTTC	CASSYSGTGEGEQYF
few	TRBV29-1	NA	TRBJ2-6	TGCAGCGTTCGAGACTCTGGGGCCAACGTCCTGACTTTC	CSVRDSGANVLTF